This T cell receptor (beta chain) was recorded in a study of spatial heterogeneity in lung cancer. Study details: Compared with alpha-chain sequences, beta-chain sequences were consistently detected in greater numbers.

Time point defined: sample taken at primary tumor resection. The donors, fewer than 90 patients with untreated early-stage non-small cell lung cancer, provided the samples. The CDR3 is 16 residues long. The V end lost 2 bases, the J end lost 4 bases, and 17 bases lay between the germline ends. The germline V gene has CDR1 ENHRY and CDR2 SYGVKD. TCRdb reanalysed the 5' RACE reads using MiXCR and keeps one entry per CDR3 protein. The repertoire includes about 5,700 distinct CDR3 sequences, 4% to 5.5% of them detected once, and around a tenth sits in the top ten. Many counts were recorded for this clonotype.

Here the sequenced sample was normal lung tissue next to the tumor, taken at surgery. This receptor was taken from a female donor with early-stage non-small cell lung cancer. The V and J genes are TRBV10-3 and TRBJ2-5; D is possibly TRBD1 (6 bases). The DNA of the CDR3 is TGTGCCATCAGTGAGGTTTGGACAGCGATGCGAGAGACCCAGTACTTC. Protein product: CAISEVWTAMRETQYF.